This T cell receptor beta chain was sequenced during a study of resident and recirculating memory T cells in vitiligo. The wider study: Each patient gave two lesional and two nonlesional epidermal shave biopsies, plus PBMCs.

Stable patients also lacked confetti depigmentation, a sign of active vitiligo. No vitiligo treatment was given during the prior three months. Sequenced by immunoSEQ multiplex PCR; TCRdb stores in-frame clones only, minus some. In the table there are around 38,000 clones, 85% to 95% of which are singletons. The CDR3 runs 15 residues. Germline V gene lookup returns CDR1 MNHEY and CDR2 SMNVEV (reference sequence). V lost 4 bases and J lost 2, with 15 bases in between. The origin of this receptor is a male donor with vitiligo. V and J are TRBV27 and TRBJ2-7, with D maybe TRBD1 (6 bases). The sequencing input was blood. The CDR3 DNA sequence: TGTGCCAGCAGTTCTTCCAGGGGCACCCCCTACGAGCAGTACTTC. It is translated as CASSSSRGTPYEQYF.